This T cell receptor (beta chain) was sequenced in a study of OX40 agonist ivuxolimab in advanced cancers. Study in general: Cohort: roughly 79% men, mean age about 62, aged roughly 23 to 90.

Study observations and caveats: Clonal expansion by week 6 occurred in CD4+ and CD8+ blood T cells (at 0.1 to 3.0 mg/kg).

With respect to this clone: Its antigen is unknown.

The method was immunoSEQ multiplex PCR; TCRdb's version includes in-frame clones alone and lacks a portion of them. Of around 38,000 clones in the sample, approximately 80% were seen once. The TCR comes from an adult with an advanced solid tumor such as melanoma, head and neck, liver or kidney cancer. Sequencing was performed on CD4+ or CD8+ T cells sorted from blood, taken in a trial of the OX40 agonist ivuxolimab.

The CDR3: CASSKAAGLAGNSGEGRYEQYF. In DNA form, the CDR3 reads TGTGCCAGCAGCAAAGCAGCGGGACTAGCGGGAAACTCGGGGGAAGGCCGCTACGAGCAGTACTTC. The rearrangement uses TRBV21-1 and TRBJ2-7; the D call TRBD2 from the table was never checked on the DNA. TRBV21-1 is an annotated pseudogene. The CDR3 spans 22 residues.